This record concerns one T cell receptor beta chain sequence. Its matching antigen is unknown. Within the sample, other DNA sequences also encode this same CDR3. CD4+ cell separation produced CD45RA+ naive and CD45RA-negative memory subsets. Germline V gene lookup returns CDR1 SGHNT and CDR2 YYREEE (reference sequence). Trimming left V 0 bases short and J 0 bases short, with 7 bases between. The CDR3 is made up of 15 amino acids. This sample stems from a study of shared clonotypes between healthy human individuals. In the study overall: A donor's plate count was three for CD4 naive and three for CD4 memory; CD8 naive had two and CD8 memory one. Study-level findings and limits: Genetic and exposure-history diversity was limited by the few donors.

Some clones are missing from TCRdb's copy, which holds only in-frame ones; the method was immunoSEQ multiplex PCR. The sample contains 2,500,000 or so clones, around 94% of which appear only once. This sequence originates from a man aged 18 to 35 in good health. The specimen sequenced was naive CD4+ T cells sorted from blood. Subset here: CD45RA+ positively selected. The chain combines TRBV5-4 with TRBJ2-1, with no clear D. CDR3 residues: CASSLDANSYNEQFF. The CDR3 coding sequence is TGTGCCAGCAGCTTGGATGCAAACTCCTACAATGAGCAGTTCTTC.